The 7 T cell receptor beta chains listed next were all sequenced from one sample in a study of tumor-infiltrating lymphocytes in primary liver carcinoma listed by TCRdb under 2017. Instrument on record: Illumina HiSeq 2500. TCRbeta-specific cDNA was reverse-transcribed from 500 ng total RNA using a constant-region primer and ProtoScript II reverse transcriptase. TCRbeta libraries were built with three nested multiplex PCR rounds, a slightly modified ARM-PCR procedure. Each of the first two PCR rounds ran for approximately 9 cycles using multiplex TRBV1-TRBV30 forward primers together with a Cbeta reverse primer. TCRdb reprocessed the public reads (quality trimming at Q25 with fastp, clone calling with MiXCR) and kept in-frame beta chains. Duplicate CDR3 protein sequences are folded into a single record with the most common DNA and genes. This sample lists 150,000 to 200,000 distinct CDR3 sequences; over 45% were detected once. The leading ten clones occupy approximately 65% of the sample.

RNA from unsorted whole blood was extracted with TRIzol reagent, and germline DNA was obtained with the DNeasy Blood & Tissue kit. Sequenced material: peripheral blood. Receptor source: a man aged 40-50 years with primary liver carcinoma and hepatitis B virus infection.

As regards this clonotype: The conserved closing phenylalanine or tryptophan is absent in this CDR3, likely reflecting a read error. It is unclear where the CDR3 begins or ends on the DNA, so no DNA is shown, and the CDR3 is as TCRdb lists it. CDR3 amino acids: CASSKGQGNTGELFY. The gene calls are TRBV21-1 and TRBJ2-2; no check of the table's D call, TRBD1, against the DNA was made. TRBV21-1 is assigned pseudogene status. From its first to its last residue, the CDR3 has 15 amino acids.

A note on this clonotype: At one end the junction does not follow the germline gene, possibly because of a read error. This chain links TRBV6-5 with TRBJ2-2, with D tentatively TRBD1 (6 bases). Looked up from germline, CDR1 is MNHEY and CDR2 is SVGAGI. The CDR3 extends over 16 amino acids. Here the CDR3 DNA reads TGCGCAAGCAGTTACGCAGGGGCCGAGCACACCGGGGAGCTGTTTTTT. Translated, it gives CASSYAGAEHTGELFF.

This clonotype was picked up many times. CDR3 in amino acids: CSVEDRTGGQETQYF. Here the CDR3 DNA reads TGCAGCGTTGAAGACCGGACAGGGGGCCAAGAGACCCAGTACTTC. The chain recombines TRBV29-1 with TRBJ2-5; 10 positions agree with TRBD1. The CDR3 is made up of 15 amino acids. Per the germline V gene, CDR1 is SQVTM and CDR2 is ANQGSEA. V dropped 0 bases and J dropped 1; count of bases not matched to a gene: 2.

As regards this clonotype: Being one base from a much bigger clone, this may be a read error. CDR3 residues: CASSFQGGNTGELLF. CDR3 in DNA: TGTGCCAGCAGCTTCCAAGGGGGGAACACCGGGGAGCTGCTTTTT. The V call is TRBV11-2, the J call TRBJ2-2, with D perhaps assigned TRBD1 or TRBD2 (6 bases each). In germline, CDR1 is SGHAT, CDR2 FQNNGV. The CDR3 length is 15 residues.

The rearrangement joins TRBV2 to TRBJ2-3; D gene ambiguous. Trimming cost V 6 bases and J 1 base, with 11 bases left between them. Germline V gene data show CDR1 as SNHLY and CDR2 as FYNNEI. This CDR3 contains 14 residues. CDR3 protein: CASRVSYGTDTQYF. The CDR3 nucleotides are TGTGCCAGCAGAGTGTCATACGGCACAGATACGCAGTATTTT.

This clonotype was found many times. This chain links TRBV11-1 with TRBJ2-3, with 8 bases that match TRBD1. With 5 bases clipped from V and 2 bases from J, the junction kept 12 bases outside the gene matches. Germline assignment: CDR1 SGHAT and CDR2 FQDESV (reference sequence). The CDR3 runs 17 residues. CDR3 coding DNA: TGTGCCAGCAGCCCCCGCTTCGGGACAGGAGCCACAGATACGCAGTATTTT. Residues: CASSPRFGTGATDTQYF.

The chain employs TRBV11-2 and TRBJ1-5; D is uncertain. Matching the DNA end better, TRBJ2-3 makes the J call doubtful. The germline CDR1 and CDR2 sequences are SGHAT and FQNNGV. CDR3 length: 14 amino acids. CDR3 sequence: CASSTGRFPEPQYF. The CDR3 DNA follows: TGTGCCAGTAGCACCGGACGGTTTCCCGAGCCCCAGTATTTT.